This T cell receptor beta chain was sequenced during a study of shared T cell receptors in the human thymus. Some clones are missing from TCRdb's copy, which holds only in-frame ones; the method was immunoSEQ multiplex PCR. Of roughly 660,000 clones listed, approximately 90% are singletons. The CDR3 loop spans 16 amino acids. J gave up 0 bases and V 3 bases, and 5 bases lay outside the gene matches. Germline V lookup: CDR1 GTSNPN, CDR2 SVGIG (reference sequence). This sample was shared with a second study, whose subject was human thymus T cells. Turning to that study: Having surgery to correct congenital heart defects, healthy Finnish infants acted as the donors. Corrective cardiac operations yielded the resected thymus tissue. Repertoires from thymus and blood appeared to show biased V and J gene usage. Related research has reported that thymic repertoires overlap highly among unrelated individuals.

Sequences were obtained from thymocytes. The V call is TRBV30, the J call TRBJ2-1, with 10 bases aligning to TRBD2. The clonotype was recovered from a boy under three years old with a congenital heart defect. The CDR3 sequence: CAWRGSSGSSYNEQFF. In DNA, the CDR3 is TGTGCCTGGAGGGGGTCTAGCGGGAGCTCCTACAATGAGCAGTTCTTC.